A single sample is the source of the 3 T cell receptor beta chains below, sequenced in a study of identical twins. MiXCR was run by TCRdb on the 5' RACE reads, yielding one entry per CDR3 protein. This table holds roughly 1.6 million distinct CDR3 sequences, 32% found once. Sequencing was done on a sample of cord blood. These receptor sequences come from a newborn girl in good health.

Concerning this clonotype: At one end, the junction sequence differs from germline, possibly due to a read error. This chain uses TRBV4-1 with TRBJ1-2, with D maybe TRBD1 (5 bases). The CDR3 runs 16 residues. Germline V CDR1 and CDR2: MGHRA, YSYEKL. As DNA, the CDR3 is TGCGCCAGCAGCCAAGATCAAGGCAGGGCTCTGGATGGCTACATCTTC. Amino acids: CASSQDQGRALDGYIF.

The chain uses TRBV6-5 and TRBJ2-5; tentatively, D is TRBD2 (5 bases). The end of the DNA is better explained by TRBJ2-7, so the J call may be wrong. CDR3 size: 14 residues. Germline V gene data show CDR1 as MNHEY and CDR2 as SVGAGI. In DNA, the CDR3 is TGTGCCAGCGCCCCGGACTCGGGAAGGTACGAGCAGTACTTC. It yields the protein CASAPDSGRYEQYF.

V usage is TRBV4-2 and J usage is TRBJ2-5, with D perhaps matching TRBD1 (5 bases). In germline, CDR1 is LGHNA, CDR2 YNFKEQ. The CDR3 runs 15 residues. V was cut by 1 base and J by 5 bases, with 14 bases left in between. CDR3 protein: CASSQVFGPGETQYF. The CDR3 DNA is TGTGCCAGCAGCCAAGTATTTGGGCCAGGGGAGACCCAGTACTTC.